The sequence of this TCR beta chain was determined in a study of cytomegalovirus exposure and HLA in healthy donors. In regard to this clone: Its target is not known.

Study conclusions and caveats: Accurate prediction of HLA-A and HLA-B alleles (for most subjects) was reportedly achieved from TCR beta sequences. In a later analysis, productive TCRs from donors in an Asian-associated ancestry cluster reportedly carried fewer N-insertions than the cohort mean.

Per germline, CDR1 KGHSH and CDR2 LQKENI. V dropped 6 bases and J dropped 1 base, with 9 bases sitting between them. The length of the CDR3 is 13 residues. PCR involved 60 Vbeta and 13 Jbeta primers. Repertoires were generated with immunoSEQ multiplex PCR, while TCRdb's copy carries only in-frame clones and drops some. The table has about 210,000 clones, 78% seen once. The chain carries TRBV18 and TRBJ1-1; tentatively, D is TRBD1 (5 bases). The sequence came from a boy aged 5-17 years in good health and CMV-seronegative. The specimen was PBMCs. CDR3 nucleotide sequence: TGTGCCAGCTCGAAACAGGAGAACACTGAAGCTTTCTTT. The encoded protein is CASSKQENTEAFF.